This T cell receptor (beta chain) was identified in a study of blood T cell repertoires in COVID-19 (dated by TCRdb to 2019 to 2021). A note on the overall study: The collaborator samples originated in the United States, Italy and Spain and spanned the acute and convalescent phases of COVID-19. The material from the prospective study consisted of cDNA or gDNA derived from T cells, B-cell-depleted T cells, or PBMCs. Deeply sampled blood TCRbeta repertoires from subjects exposed to, actively infected with, or recovered from COVID-19 were included in the dataset. The repertoires were released in a freely available public database meant as a resource for research on the immune response to SARS-CoV-2. Samples were obtained from the ongoing ImmuneRACE study (first 160 participants) and from 1,000 to 1,500 subjects provided by 6 global collaborators. Nearly every sample came with metadata listing a de-identified subject ID, COVID-19 status, age in years and sex. Where available, HLA class I and class II types were taken from metadata supplied by the sample provider and were not determined by assay-based typing.

TCRbeta CDR3 regions were amplified from genomic DNA using the immunoSEQ Assay, a bias-controlled multiplex PCR. Per the source publication's procedure: The number of nucleated cells in each sample was estimated by amplification of reference gene primers within the assay. Sequence reads were collapsed and filtered to measure the absolute abundance of every unique TCRbeta CDR3 rearrangement. For each sample, productive Simpson clonality was calculated as the square root of Simpson's diversity index across productive rearrangements. This immuneACCESS table, as held by TCRdb, lists in-frame sequences with V and J called but not all clones. Of the missing ones, under half trace to an unresolved V gene in checked studies; the others have no known cause. D and trimming come from the DNA, and the V and J calls and clone size come from that table. This sample comprises around 310,000 clones, more than 75% of them detected only once. Approximately 4% of the sample rests with the top ten.

The CDR3 goes from the cysteine to the phenylalanine over 17 residues. The DNA shown is the 51-base CDR3, in frame from base 1. CDR1 MDHEN and CDR2 SYDVKM are derived from the germline V gene. V and J are truncated by 2 bases and 0 bases respectively, leaving an intervening sequence of 14 bases. Beyond this particular receptor, the publication reports: The amount of clinical and demographic metadata varied by source and participant and was provided uncurated.

Whole blood was collected in K2EDTA tubes by collaborating institutions according to the institutions' own protocols. For TCRbeta analysis, collaborator samples were shipped as frozen whole blood, as isolated PBMCs, or as DNA extracted from either sample type. As for this clone: Which antigen it targets is not known. Base quality data are lacking; no much larger clone is found one base away.

The sequenced material came from peripheral blood. The chain couples TRBV28 to TRBJ1-5, with the identity of the D gene unclear. This clonotype was obtained from a woman aged 50 to 65 with active or convalescent COVID-19. This receptor carries the CDR3 CASSLIPTAYSNQPQHF. At the DNA level, the sequence is TGTGCCAGCAGTTTAATCCCCACAGCTTATAGCAATCAGCCCCAGCATTTT.